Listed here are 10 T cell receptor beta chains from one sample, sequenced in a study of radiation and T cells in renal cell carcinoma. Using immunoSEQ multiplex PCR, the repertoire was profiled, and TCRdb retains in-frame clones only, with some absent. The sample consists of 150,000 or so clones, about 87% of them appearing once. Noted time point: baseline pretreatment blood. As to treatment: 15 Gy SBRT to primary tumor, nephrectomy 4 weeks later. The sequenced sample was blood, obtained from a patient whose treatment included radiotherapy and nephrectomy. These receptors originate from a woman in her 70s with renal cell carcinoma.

CDR3: CASSVDQGFETQYF. The CDR3 DNA follows: TGTGCCAGCAGCGTGGACCAGGGATTCGAGACCCAGTACTTC. The chain joins TRBV9 to TRBJ2-5, with TRBD1 as a possible D gene (5 bases). This CDR3 has 14 residues. Per the germline V gene, CDR1 is SGDLS and CDR2 is YYNGEE. With 2 bases removed from V and 5 bases from J, the gap between germline ends came to 13 bases. Based on the CDR3 plus reference TRBV9 and TRBJ2-5, the full variable domain is DSGVTQTPKHLITATGQRVTLRCSPRSGDLSVYWYQQSLDQGLQFLIQYYNGEERAKGNILERFSAQQFPDLHSELNLSSLELGDSALYFCASSVDQGFETQYFGPGTRLLVL.

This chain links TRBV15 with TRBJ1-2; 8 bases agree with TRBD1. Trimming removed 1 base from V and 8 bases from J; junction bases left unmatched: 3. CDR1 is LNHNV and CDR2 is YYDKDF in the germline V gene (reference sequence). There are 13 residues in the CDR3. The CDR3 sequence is CATSRGTGNGYTF. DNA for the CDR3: TGTGCCACCAGCAGAGGGACAGGGAACGGCTACACCTTC. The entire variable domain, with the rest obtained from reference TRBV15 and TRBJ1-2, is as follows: DAMVIQNPRYQVTQFGKPVTLSCSQTLNHNVMYWYQQKSSQAPKLLFHYYDKDFNNEADTPDNFQSRRPNTSFCFLDIRSPGLGDTAMYLCATSRGTGNGYTFGSGTRLTVV.

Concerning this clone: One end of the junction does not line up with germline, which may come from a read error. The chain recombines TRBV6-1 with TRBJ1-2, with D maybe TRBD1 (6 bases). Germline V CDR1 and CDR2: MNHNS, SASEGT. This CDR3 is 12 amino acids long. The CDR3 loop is CASSERDTLYSF. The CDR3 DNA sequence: TGTGCCAGCAGTGAGCGGGACACCCTGTACTCCTTC.

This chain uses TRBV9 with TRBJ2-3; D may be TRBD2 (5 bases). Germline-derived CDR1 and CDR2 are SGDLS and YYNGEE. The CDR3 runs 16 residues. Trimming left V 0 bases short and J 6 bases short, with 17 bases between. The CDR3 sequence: CASSVEDLAPADTQYF. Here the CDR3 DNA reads TGTGCCAGCAGCGTAGAGGACTTAGCGCCGGCCGATACGCAGTATTTT.

As DNA, the CDR3 is TGTGCCAGCAGGTCAACACTTAACTATGGCTACACCTTC. It specifies CASRSTLNYGYTF. The chain links TRBV5-8 to TRBJ1-2; D is uncertain. Germline V gives CDR1 SGHTS, CDR2 YDEGEE. V was cut by 5 bases and J by 1 base, with 9 bases left in between. The CDR3 loop spans 13 amino acids. Full variable domain (remainder filled in from reference TRBV5-8 and TRBJ1-2): EAGVTQSPTHLIKTRGQQATLRCSPISGHTSVYWYQQALGLGLQFLLWYDEGEERNRGNFPPRFSGRQFPNYSSELNVNALELEDSALYLCASRSTLNYGYTFGSGTRLTVV.

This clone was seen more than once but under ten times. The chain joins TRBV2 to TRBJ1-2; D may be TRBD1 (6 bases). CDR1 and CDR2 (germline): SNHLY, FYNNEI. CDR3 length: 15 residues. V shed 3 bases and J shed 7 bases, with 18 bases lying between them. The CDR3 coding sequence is TGTGCCAGCAGTGAGGGGGCCAGCCCTTCGGGTGGCTACACCTTC. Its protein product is CASSEGASPSGGYTF.

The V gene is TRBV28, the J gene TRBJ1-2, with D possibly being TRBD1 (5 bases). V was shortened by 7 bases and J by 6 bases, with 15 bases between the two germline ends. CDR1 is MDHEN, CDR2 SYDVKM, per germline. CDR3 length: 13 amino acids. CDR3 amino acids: CASTRVRAHGYTF. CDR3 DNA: TGTGCCAGCACCAGAGTCAGGGCCCATGGCTACACCTTC.

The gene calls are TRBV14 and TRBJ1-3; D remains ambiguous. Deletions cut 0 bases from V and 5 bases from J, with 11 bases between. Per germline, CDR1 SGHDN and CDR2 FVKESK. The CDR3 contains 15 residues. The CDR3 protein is CASSQDWQERNTIYF. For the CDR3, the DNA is TGTGCCAGCAGCCAAGATTGGCAGGAAAGAAACACCATATATTTT.

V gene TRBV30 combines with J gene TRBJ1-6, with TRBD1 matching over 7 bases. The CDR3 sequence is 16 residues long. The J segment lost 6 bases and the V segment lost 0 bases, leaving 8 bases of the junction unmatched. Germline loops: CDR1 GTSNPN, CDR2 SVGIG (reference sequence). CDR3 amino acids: CAWSVRRGRGNSPLHF. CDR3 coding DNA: TGTGCCTGGAGTGTAAGGAGGGGGCGAGGTAATTCACCCCTCCACTTT. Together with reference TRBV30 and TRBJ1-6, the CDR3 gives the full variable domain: SQTIHQWPATLVQPVGSPLSLECTVEGTSNPNLYWYRQAAGRGLQLLFYSVGIGQISSEVPQNLSASRPQDRQFILSSKKLLLSDSGFYLCAWSVRRGRGNSPLHFGNGTRLTVT.

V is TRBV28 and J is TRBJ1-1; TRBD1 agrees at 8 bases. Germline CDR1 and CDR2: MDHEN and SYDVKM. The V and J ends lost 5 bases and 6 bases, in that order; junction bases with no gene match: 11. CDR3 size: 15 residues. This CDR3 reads CASSIRGREIAEAFF. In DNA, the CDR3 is TGTGCCAGCAGTATCAGGGGGCGGGAAATCGCTGAAGCTTTCTTT.